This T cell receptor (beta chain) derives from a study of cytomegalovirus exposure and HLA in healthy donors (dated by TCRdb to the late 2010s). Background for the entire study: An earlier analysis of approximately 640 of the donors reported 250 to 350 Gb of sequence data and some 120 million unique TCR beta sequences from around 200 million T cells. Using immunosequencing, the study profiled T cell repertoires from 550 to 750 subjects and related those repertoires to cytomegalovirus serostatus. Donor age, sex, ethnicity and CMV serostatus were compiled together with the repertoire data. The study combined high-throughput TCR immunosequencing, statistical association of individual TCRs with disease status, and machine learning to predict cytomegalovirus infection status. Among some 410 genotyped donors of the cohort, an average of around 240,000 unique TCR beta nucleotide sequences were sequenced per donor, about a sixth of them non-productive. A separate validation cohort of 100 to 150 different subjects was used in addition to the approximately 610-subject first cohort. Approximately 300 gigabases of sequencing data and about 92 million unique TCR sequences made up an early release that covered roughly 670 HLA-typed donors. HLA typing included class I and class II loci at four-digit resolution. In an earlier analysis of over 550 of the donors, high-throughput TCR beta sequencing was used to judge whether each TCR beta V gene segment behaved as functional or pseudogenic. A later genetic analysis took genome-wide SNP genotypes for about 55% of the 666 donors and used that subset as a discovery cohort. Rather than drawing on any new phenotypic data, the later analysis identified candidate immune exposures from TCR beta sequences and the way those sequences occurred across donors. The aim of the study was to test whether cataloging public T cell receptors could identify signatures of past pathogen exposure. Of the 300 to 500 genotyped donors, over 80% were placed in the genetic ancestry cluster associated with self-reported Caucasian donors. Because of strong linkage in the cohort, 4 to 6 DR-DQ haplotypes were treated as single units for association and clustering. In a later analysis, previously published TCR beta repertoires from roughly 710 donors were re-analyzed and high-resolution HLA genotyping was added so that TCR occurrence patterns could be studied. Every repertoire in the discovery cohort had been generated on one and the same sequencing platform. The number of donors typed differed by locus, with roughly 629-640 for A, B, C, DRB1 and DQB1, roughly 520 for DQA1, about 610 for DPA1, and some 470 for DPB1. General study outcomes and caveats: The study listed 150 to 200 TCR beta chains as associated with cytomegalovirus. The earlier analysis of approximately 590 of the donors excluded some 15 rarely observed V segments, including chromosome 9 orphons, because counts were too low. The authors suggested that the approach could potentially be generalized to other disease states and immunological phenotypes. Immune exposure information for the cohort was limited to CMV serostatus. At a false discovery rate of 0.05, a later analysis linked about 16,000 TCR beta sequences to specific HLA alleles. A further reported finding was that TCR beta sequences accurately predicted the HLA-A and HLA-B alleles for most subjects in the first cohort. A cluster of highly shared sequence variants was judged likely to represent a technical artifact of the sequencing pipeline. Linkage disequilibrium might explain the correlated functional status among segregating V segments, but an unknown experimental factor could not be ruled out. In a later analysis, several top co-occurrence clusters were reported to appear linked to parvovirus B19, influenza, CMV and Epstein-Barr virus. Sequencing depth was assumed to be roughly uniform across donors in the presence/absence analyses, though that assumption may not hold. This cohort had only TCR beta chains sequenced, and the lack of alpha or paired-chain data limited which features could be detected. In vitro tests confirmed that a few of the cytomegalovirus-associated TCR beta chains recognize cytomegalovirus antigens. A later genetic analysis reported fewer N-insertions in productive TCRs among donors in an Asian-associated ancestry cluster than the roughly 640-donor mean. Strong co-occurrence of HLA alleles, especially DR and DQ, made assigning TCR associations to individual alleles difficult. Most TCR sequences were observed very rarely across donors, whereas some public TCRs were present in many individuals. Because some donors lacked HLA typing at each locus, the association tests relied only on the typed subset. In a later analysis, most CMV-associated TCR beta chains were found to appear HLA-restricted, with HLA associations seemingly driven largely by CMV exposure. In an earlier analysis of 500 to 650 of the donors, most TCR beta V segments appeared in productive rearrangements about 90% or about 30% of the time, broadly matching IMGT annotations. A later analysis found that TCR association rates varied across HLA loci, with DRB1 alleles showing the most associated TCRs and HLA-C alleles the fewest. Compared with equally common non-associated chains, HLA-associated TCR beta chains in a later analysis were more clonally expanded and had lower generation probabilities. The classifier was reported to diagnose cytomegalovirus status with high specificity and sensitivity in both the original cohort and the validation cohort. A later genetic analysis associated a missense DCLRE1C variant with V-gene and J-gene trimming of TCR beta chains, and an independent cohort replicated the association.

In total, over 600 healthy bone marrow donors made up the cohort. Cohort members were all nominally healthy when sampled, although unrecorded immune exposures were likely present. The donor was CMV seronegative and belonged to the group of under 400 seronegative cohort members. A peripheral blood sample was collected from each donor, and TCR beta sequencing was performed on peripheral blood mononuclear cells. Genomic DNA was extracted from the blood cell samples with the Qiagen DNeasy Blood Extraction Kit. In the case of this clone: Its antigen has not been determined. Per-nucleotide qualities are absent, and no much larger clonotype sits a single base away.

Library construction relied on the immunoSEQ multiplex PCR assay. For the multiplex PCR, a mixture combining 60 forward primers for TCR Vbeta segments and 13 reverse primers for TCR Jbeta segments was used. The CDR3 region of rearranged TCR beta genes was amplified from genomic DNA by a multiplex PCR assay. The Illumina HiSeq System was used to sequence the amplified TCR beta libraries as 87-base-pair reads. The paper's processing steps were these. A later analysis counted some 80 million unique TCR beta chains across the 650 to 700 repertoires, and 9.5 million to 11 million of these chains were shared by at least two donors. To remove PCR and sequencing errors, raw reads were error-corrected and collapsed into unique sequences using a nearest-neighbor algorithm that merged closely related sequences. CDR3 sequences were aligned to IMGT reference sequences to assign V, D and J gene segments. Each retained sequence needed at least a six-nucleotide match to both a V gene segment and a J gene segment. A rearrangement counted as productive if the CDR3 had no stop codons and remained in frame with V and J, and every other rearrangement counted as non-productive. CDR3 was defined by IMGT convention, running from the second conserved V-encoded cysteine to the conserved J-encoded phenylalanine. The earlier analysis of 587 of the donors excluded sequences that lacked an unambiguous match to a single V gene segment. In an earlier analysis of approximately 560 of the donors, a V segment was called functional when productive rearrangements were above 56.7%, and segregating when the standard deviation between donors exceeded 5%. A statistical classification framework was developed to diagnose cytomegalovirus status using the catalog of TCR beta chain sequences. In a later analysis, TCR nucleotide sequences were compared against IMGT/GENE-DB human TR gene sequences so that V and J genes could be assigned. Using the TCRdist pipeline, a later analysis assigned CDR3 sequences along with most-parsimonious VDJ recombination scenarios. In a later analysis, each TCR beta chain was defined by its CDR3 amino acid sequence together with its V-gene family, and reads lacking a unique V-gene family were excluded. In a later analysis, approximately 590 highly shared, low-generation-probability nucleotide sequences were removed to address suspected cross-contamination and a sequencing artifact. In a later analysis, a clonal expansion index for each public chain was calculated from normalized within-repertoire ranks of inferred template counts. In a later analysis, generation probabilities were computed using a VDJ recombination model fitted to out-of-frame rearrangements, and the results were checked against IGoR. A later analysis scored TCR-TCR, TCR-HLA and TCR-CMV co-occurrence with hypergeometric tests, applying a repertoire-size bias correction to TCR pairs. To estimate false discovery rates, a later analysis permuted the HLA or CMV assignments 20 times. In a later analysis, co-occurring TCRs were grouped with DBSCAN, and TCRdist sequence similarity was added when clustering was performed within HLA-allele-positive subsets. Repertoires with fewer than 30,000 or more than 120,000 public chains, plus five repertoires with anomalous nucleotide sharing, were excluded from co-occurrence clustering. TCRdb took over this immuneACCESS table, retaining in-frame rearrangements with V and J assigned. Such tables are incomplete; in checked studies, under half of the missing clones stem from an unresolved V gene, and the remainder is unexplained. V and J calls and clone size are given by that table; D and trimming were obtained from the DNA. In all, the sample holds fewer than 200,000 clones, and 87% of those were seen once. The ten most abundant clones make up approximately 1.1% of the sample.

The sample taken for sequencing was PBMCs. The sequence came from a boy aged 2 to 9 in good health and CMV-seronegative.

The CDR3 has the sequence CASSPLRDREEKLFF. The nucleotide sequence is given as TGTGCCAGCTCACCCCTCCGGGACAGGGAAGAAAAACTGTTTTTT. The chain is assembled from TRBV18 and TRBJ1-4; 9 central bases correspond to TRBD1. For CDR1 and CDR2, the germline V gene lists KGHSH and LQKENI. The germline V and J ends show losses of 3 bases and 8 bases respectively, and no gene match explains 7 bases of the junction. CDR3 length: 15 amino acids, cysteine to phenylalanine. The only DNA kept is the CDR3, 45 bases in frame from the first base.